The 18 T cell receptor beta chains presented below share a single source sample, sequenced in a study of human T cells and chemical hapten exposure. One entry per CDR3 protein results from TCRdb running MiXCR on the RACE reads. The sample holds 110,000 to 150,000 distinct CDR3 sequences, 12% seen once. Time point noted: patch test 2, 6 weeks after DPC sensitization. Sample treatment: therapeutic diphenylcyclopropenone sensitization with weekly scalp DPC. The sequences come from whole blood, collected in connection with sensitization to the hapten diphenylcyclopropenone (DPC). The source of these receptors is a woman in her forties or fifties with alopecia areata. Some clones in this sample may be carry-over from other donors' samples.

In this sample, this clonotype turned up many times. The chain joins TRBV6-5 to TRBJ2-7; TRBD2 is a possible D gene (7 bases). V lost 7 bases to trimming and J lost 7 bases, with 17 bases between them. This CDR3 is 13 amino acids long. The germline V gene encodes CDR1 MNHEY and CDR2 SVGAGI. The CDR3 region has the DNA TGTGCCAGCACCTTTGGGGGGGGCGGTGAGCAGTACTTC. Residues: CASTFGGGGEQYF.

Ten or more counts support this clonotype. This chain links TRBV7-2 with TRBJ1-5; 8 nucleotides line up with TRBD1. Germline CDR1 reads SGHTA; CDR2 reads FQGNSA. The CDR3 loop spans 13 amino acids. V shed 0 bases, J shed 11 bases, and the junction held 3 bases outside the gene matches. DNA for the CDR3: TGTGCCAGCAGCTTAGCGCAGGGGGCGACCCAGCATTTT. Amino acid sequence: CASSLAQGATQHF.

This clonotype was picked up a small number of times. The chain links TRBV28 to TRBJ2-3; TRBD1 matches at 7 bases. Per germline, CDR1 MDHEN and CDR2 SYDVKM. This CDR3 is built from 17 residues. Trimming cost V 2 bases and J 0 bases; bases outside gene matches: 8. This CDR3 reads CASSLPYRGRSTDTQYF. As DNA, the CDR3 is TGTGCCAGCAGTTTACCGTACAGGGGTAGGAGCACAGATACGCAGTATTTT.

The chain carries TRBV30 and TRBJ2-2, with 7 bases that match TRBD1. The germline V gene encodes CDR1 GTSNPN and CDR2 SVGIG (reference sequence). The CDR3 totals 15 residues. With V trimmed by 4 bases and J by 2 bases, 7 bases remained unmatched. The CDR3 coding sequence is TGTGCCTGGAACCGGGGACAGAGAAACACCGGGGAGCTGTTTTTT. It yields the protein CAWNRGQRNTGELFF. The full variable domain, in which reference TRBV30 and TRBJ2-2 provide the parts outside the CDR3, is SQTIHQWPATLVQPVGSPLSLECTVEGTSNPNLYWYRQAAGRGLQLLFYSVGIGQISSEVPQNLSASRPQDRQFILSSKKLLLSDSGFYLCAWNRGQRNTGELFFGEGSRLTVL.

This clonotype was counted between two and nine times. The CDR3 bases are TGTGCCAGCAGCCGGAACTCTGGGGCCAACGTCCTGACTTTC. Its protein product is CASSRNSGANVLTF. V is TRBV6-5 and J is TRBJ2-6; no clear D gene. CDR1 is MNHEY and CDR2 is SVGAGI in the germline V gene. This CDR3 has 14 amino acids. Trimming left V 6 bases short and J 0 bases short, with 6 bases between.

The sample holds many counts of this clonotype. The chain carries TRBV29-1 and TRBJ2-1, with 12 bases identical to TRBD2. CDR3 length: 14 amino acids. From germline, CDR1 is SQVTM and CDR2 ANQGSEA. The trim removed 4 bases at V and 10 bases at J, leaving 8 bases unmatched. CDR3 loop: CSVGTSGARKEQFF. CDR3 coding DNA: TGCAGCGTTGGGACTAGCGGGGCCCGCAAGGAGCAGTTCTTC.

The table lists this clonotype with a few counts. The gene calls are TRBV30 and TRBJ1-5; possibly TRBD1 for D (5 bases). The CDR3 length is 13 residues. Germline V gene data show CDR1 as GTSNPN and CDR2 as SVGIG (reference sequence). Trimming cost V 0 bases and J 7 bases, with 10 bases left between them. The CDR3 nucleotides read TGTGCCTGGAGTGTACAGGACCAGCAGCCCCAGCATTTT. It codes for CAWSVQDQQPQHF.

The J gene is TRBJ2-2, the V gene TRBV10-3; 7 bases are shared with TRBD1. The CDR3 totals 16 residues. Germline assignment: CDR1 ENHRY and CDR2 SYGVKD. Trimming cost V 3 bases and J 3 bases; bases outside gene matches: 7. The CDR3 protein is CAISDPRQGHTGELFF. CDR3 coding DNA: TGTGCCATCAGTGATCCCCGACAGGGACACACCGGGGAGCTGTTTTTT.

This clonotype occurred a few times. The rearrangement joins TRBV10-2 to TRBJ1-6; possibly TRBD1 for D (5 bases). The ends were cut back, 2 bases at V and 12 bases at J, with 8 bases in the middle. The CDR3 consists of 12 residues. Per the germline V gene, CDR1 is WSHSY and CDR2 is SAAADI. The CDR3: CASSEPQGPLHF. In DNA, the CDR3 is TGCGCCAGCAGTGAGCCGCAGGGACCCCTCCACTTT.

This clonotype has just a few counts. The chain employs TRBV28 and TRBJ2-5; 15 positions match TRBD2. There are 19 residues in the CDR3. Germline V gives CDR1 MDHEN, CDR2 SYDVKM. The V and J ends lost 4 bases and 5 bases, in that order; junction bases with no gene match: 14. The CDR3 nucleotides read TGTGCCAGCAGTTCCCCTGGGGGGACTAGCGGGAGGTGGCGTGAGACCCAGTACTTC. The encoded protein is CASSSPGGTSGRWRETQYF.

This clonotype was counted between two and nine times. The chain couples TRBV11-2 to TRBJ2-7, with D possibly TRBD1 on 6 matching bases. V gave up 0 bases and J gave up 2 bases, with 8 bases separating them. The germline CDR1 and CDR2 sequences are SGHAT and FQNNGV. This CDR3 spans 14 amino acids. CDR3 amino acids: CASSLEQGPYEQYF. The CDR3 DNA sequence: TGTGCCAGCAGCTTAGAACAGGGCCCCTACGAGCAGTACTTC.

The V gene is TRBV28, the J gene TRBJ2-7, with D unclear. Germline V lookup: CDR1 MDHEN, CDR2 SYDVKM. This CDR3 contains 13 residues. V was cut by 5 bases and J by 7 bases, with 15 bases left in between. Here the CDR3 DNA reads TGTGCCAGCAGTCGCCCCGGACCCCGGGAGCAGTACTTC. This gives the protein CASSRPGPREQYF.

V gene TRBV29-1 combines with J gene TRBJ1-4; tentatively, D is TRBD1 (5 bases). The CDR3 runs to 14 residues. CDR1 and CDR2 from the germline V gene are SQVTM and ANQGSEA. Trimming cost V 2 bases and J 11 bases, with 18 bases left between them. The CDR3 is CSVEYGGAGRKLFF. The CDR3 DNA reads as TGCAGCGTTGAATATGGGGGAGCGGGAAGGAAACTGTTTTTT.

The genes are TRBV20-1 and TRBJ1-1; the match to TRBD1 covers 12 bases. J was trimmed by 5 bases and V by 2 bases; bases with no gene match: 9. Germline CDR1 and CDR2: DFQATT and SNEGSKA (reference sequence). The CDR3 contains 16 residues. CDR3 protein: CSARKGQGALDTEAFF. In DNA, the CDR3 is TGCAGTGCTAGAAAGGGACAGGGGGCATTAGATACTGAAGCTTTCTTT.

The rearrangement links TRBV9 to TRBJ2-3, with 16 bases fitting TRBD2. CDR1 and CDR2 from the germline V gene are SGDLS and YYNGEE. Trimming took 2 bases from V and 6 from J; bases not matched to a gene: 6. The CDR3 loop spans 17 amino acids. This CDR3 reads CASSVGTSGRARDTQYF. The CDR3 coding sequence is TGTGCCAGCAGCGTCGGGACTAGCGGGAGGGCGAGGGATACGCAGTATTTT.

The J gene is TRBJ1-3, the V gene TRBV12-3 or TRBV12-4; no clear D gene. Deletions cut 8 bases from V and 0 bases from J, with 14 bases between. The CDR3 contains 15 residues. CDR3 DNA: TGTGCCAGCGGAGAACTCGCTTTCTCTGGAAACACCATATATTTT. Translated, it gives CASGELAFSGNTIYF.

This clonotype was observed many times. CDR3 in amino acids: CASSLQGQETQYF. The CDR3 coding sequence is TGTGCCAGCAGCTTACAGGGACAAGAGACCCAGTACTTC. The gene calls are TRBV7-3 and TRBJ2-5; the D gene is possibly TRBD1 (5 bases). The CDR3 is 13 amino acids. Trimming cost V 2 bases and J 2 bases, with 6 bases left between them. The germline V gene encodes CDR1 SGHTA and CDR2 FQGTGA.

This clonotype showed up just a few times. The gene calls are TRBV9 and TRBJ2-6; tentative D call: TRBD1 (5 bases). V shed 2 bases and J shed 0 bases, with 9 bases lying between them. The CDR3 totals 16 residues. The germline V gene encodes CDR1 SGDLS and CDR2 YYNGEE. The CDR3 region has the DNA TGTGCCAGCAGCGTCCTACAGGACTCTGGGGCCAACGTCCTGACTTTC. Protein: CASSVLQDSGANVLTF.